The clone carrying this T cell receptor beta chain was detected once. V shed 3 bases and J 4 bases; nucleotides not matched to a gene: 8. There are 16 residues in the CDR3. Germline V CDR1 and CDR2: SNHLY, FYNNEI. The data belong to a study of shared clonotypes between healthy human individuals. The assay was immunoSEQ multiplex PCR, and TCRdb's table has in-frame clones only and misses some. The sample includes 700,000 or so clones, 72% of them seen just once. J is TRBJ2-1 and V is TRBV2, with 8 bases that match TRBD2. The receptor was derived from a woman in her twenties or thirties in good health. Sequencing was done on a sample of memory CD4+ T cells sorted from blood. Subset here: CD45RA-negative fraction. DNA of the CDR3: TGTGCCAGCAGTGACTCGGCGGGAGGTGGGTACAATGAGCAGTTCTTC. Its protein product is CASSDSAGGGYNEQFF.